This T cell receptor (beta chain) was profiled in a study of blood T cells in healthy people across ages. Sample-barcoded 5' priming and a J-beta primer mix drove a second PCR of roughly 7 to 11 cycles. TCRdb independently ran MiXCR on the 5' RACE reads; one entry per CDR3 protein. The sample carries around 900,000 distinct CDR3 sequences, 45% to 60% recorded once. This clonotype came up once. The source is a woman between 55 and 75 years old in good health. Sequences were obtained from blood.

The CDR3 protein is CASSPNVPTGLLEDTQYF. In nucleotides, the CDR3 is TGTGCCAGCAGCCCGAACGTGCCGACAGGGTTGTTGGAAGATACGCAGTATTTT. The chain joins TRBV3-1 to TRBJ2-3; 7 nucleotides align to TRBD1. Germline lookup yields CDR1 LGHDT and CDR2 YNNKEL (reference sequence). There are 18 residues in the CDR3. V lost 4 bases, J lost 5 bases, and 18 bases stayed unmatched.